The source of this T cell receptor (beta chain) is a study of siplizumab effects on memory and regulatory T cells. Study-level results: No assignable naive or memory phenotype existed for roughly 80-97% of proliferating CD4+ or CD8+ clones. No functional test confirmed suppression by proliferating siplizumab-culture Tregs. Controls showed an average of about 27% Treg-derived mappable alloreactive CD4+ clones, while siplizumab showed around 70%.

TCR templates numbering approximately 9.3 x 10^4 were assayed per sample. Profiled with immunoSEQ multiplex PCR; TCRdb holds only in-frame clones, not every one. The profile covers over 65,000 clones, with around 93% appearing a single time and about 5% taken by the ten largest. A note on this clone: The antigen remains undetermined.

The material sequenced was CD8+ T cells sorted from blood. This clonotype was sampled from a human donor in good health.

The CDR3 DNA is TGTGCCAGCAGCTTAGGTGCAGATACGCAGTATTTT. Translating it yields CASSLGADTQYF. The genes are TRBV7-6 and TRBJ2-3; no clear D gene. V was trimmed by 1 base and J by 4 bases, leaving 3 bases between them. CDR1 SGHVS and CDR2 FNYEAQ come from the germline V gene. The CDR3 has 12 residues. Using reference TRBV7-6 and TRBJ2-3 for the parts outside the CDR3, the full variable domain is GAGVSQSPRYKVTKRGQDVALRCDPISGHVSLYWYRQALGQGPEFLTYFNYEAQQDKSGLPNDRFSAERPEGSISTLTIQRTEQRDSAMYRCASSLGADTQYFGPGTRLTVL.